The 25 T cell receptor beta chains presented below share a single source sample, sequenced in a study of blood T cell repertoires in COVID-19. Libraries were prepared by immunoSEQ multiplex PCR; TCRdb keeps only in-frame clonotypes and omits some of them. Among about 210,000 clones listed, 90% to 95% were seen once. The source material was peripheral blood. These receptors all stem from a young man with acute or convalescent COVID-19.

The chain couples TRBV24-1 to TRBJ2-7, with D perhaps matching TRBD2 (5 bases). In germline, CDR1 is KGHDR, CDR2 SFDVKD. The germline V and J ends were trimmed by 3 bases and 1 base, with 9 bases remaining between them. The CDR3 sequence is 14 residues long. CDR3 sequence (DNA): TGTGCCACCAGTGATAGGGAGCGGTCCTACGAGCAGTACTTC. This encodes CATSDRERSYEQYF.

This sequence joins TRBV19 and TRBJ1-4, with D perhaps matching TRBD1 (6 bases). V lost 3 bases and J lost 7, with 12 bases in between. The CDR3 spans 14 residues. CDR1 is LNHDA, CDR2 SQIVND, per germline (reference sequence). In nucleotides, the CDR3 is TGTGCCAGTAGTATTCGGGGGGCAGGTGAAAAACTGTTTTTT. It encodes CASSIRGAGEKLFF.

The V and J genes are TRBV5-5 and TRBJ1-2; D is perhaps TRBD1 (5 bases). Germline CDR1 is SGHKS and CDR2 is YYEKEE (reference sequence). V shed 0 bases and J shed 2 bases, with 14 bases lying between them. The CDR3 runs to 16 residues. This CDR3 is CASSLELSRTNYGYTF. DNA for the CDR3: TGTGCCAGCAGCTTGGAGTTGTCGCGGACAAACTATGGCTACACCTTC.

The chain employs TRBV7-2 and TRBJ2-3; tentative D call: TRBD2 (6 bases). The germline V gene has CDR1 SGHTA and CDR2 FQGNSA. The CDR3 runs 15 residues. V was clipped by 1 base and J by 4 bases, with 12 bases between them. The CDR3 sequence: CASSLGASVSDTQYF. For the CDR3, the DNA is TGTGCCAGCAGCTTAGGGGCTAGCGTATCAGATACGCAGTATTTT.

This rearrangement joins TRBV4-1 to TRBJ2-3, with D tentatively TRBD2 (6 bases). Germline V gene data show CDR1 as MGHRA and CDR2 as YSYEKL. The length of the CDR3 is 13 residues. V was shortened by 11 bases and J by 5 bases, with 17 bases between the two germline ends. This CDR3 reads CAARGSKGDTQYF. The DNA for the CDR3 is TGCGCCGCGCGGGGTAGCAAGGGAGATACGCAGTATTTT.

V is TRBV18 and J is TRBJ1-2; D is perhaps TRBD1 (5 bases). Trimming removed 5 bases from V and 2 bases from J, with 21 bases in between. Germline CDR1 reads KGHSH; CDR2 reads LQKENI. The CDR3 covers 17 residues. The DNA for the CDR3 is TGTGCCAGCTCAACAACAGGACACCCTAAATCCAACTATGGCTACACCTTC. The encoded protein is CASSTTGHPKSNYGYTF.

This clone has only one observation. The CDR3 region is CAWSVAVSTIYF. The CDR3 DNA is TGTGCCTGGAGTGTTGCAGTATCGACCATATATTTT. V is TRBV30 and J is TRBJ1-3; D is undetermined. CDR3 length: 12 residues. The V gene's germline CDR1 is GTSNPN and CDR2 SVGIG (reference sequence). Between the trimmed V and J ends, which lost 0 bases and 10 bases, there was a span of 10 bases. The full variable domain, its missing parts supplied by reference TRBV30 and TRBJ1-3, is SQTIHQWPATLVQPVGSPLSLECTVEGTSNPNLYWYRQAAGRGLQLLFYSVGIGQISSEVPQNLSASRPQDRQFILSSKKLLLSDSGFYLCAWSVAVSTIYFGEGSWLTVV.

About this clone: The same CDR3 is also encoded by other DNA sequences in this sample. DNA of the CDR3: TGTGCCAGCAGCCCCCGGGTAGCGGGAGAAGAGACCCAGTACTTC. Its protein product is CASSPRVAGEETQYF. The genes are TRBV7-2 and TRBJ2-5; 9 bases fit TRBD2. Germline CDR1 reads SGHTA; CDR2 reads FQGNSA. With V trimmed by 5 bases and J by 3 bases, 7 bases remained unmatched. CDR3 length equals 15 residues.

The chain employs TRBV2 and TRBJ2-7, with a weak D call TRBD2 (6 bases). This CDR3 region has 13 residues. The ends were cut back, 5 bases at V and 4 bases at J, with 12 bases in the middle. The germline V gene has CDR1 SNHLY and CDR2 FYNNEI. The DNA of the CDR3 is TGTGCCAGCAGTACTAGGGGACTGTACGAGCAGTACTTC. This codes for CASSTRGLYEQYF.

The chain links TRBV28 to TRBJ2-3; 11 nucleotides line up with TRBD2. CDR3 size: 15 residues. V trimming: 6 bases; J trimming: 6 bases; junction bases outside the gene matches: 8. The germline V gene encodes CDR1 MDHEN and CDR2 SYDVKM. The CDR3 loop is CASSPLAGGPDTQYF. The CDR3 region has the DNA TGTGCCAGCAGCCCCCTAGCGGGAGGACCGGATACGCAGTATTTT. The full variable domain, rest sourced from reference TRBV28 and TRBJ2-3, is DVKVTQSSRYLVKRTGEKVFLECVQDMDHENMFWYRQDPGLGLRLIYFSYDVKMKEKGDIPEGYSVSREKKERFSLILESASTNQTSMYLCASSPLAGGPDTQYFGPGTRLTVL.

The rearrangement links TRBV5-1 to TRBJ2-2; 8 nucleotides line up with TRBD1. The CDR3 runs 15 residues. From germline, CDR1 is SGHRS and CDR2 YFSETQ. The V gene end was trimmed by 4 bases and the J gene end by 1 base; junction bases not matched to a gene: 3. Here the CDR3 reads CASSLGQGNTGELFF. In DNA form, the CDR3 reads TGCGCCAGCAGCCTAGGACAGGGGAACACCGGGGAGCTGTTTTTT.

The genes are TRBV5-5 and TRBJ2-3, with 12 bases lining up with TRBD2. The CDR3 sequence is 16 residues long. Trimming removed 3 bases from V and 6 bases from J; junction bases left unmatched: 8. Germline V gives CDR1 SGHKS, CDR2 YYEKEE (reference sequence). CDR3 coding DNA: TGTGCCAGCAGCTCGCTGCTAGCGGGGGGGCCCGATACGCAGTATTTT. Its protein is CASSSLLAGGPDTQYF.

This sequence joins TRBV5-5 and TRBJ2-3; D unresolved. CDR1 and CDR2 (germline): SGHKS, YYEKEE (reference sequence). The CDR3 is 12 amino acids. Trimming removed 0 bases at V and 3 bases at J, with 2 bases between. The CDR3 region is CASSLATDTQYF. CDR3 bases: TGTGCCAGCAGCTTGGCAACAGATACGCAGTATTTT.

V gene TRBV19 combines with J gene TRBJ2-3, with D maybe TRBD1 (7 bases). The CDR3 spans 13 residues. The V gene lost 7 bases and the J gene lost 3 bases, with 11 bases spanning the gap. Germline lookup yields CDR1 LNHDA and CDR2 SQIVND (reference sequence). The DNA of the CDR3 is TGTGCCAGTACCCAGGGGGGAACAGATACGCAGTATTTT. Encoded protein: CASTQGGTDTQYF.

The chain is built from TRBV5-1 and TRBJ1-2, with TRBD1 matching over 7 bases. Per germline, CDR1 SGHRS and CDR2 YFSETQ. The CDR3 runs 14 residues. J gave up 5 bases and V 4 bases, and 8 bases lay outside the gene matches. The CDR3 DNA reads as TGCGCCAGCAGCCCCGGGACAGTTCGATATGGCTACACCTTC. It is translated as CASSPGTVRYGYTF. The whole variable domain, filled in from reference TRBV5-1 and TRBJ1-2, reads KAGVTQTPRYLIKTRGQQVTLSCSPISGHRSVSWYQQTPGQGLQFLFEYFSETQRNKGNFPGRFSGRQFSNSRSEMNVSTLELGDSALYLCASSPGTVRYGYTFGSGTRLTVV.

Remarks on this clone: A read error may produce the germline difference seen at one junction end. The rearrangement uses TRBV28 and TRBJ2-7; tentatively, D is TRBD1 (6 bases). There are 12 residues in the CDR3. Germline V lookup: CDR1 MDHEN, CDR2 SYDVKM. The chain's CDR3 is CASSRQLTGKDF. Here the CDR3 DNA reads TGTGCCAGCAGCCGCCAACTCACAGGGAAGGACTTC.

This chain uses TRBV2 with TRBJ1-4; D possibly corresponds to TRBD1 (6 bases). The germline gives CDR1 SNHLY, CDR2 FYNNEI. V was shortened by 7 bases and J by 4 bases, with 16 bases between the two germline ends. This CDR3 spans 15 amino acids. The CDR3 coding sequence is TGTGCCAGCATTCGTTCCGGGACACTTAATGAAAAACTGTTTTTT. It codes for CASIRSGTLNEKLFF.

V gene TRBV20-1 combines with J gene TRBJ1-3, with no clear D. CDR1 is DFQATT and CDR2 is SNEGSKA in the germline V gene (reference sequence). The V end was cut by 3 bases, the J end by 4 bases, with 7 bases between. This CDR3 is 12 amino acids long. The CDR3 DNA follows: TGCAGTGCTAGTTATCGGGGAAACACCATATATTTT. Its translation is CSASYRGNTIYF.

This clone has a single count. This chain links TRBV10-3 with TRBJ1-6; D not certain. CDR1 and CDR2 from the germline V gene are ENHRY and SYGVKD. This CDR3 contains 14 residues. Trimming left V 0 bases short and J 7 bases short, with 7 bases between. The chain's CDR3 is CAISESGRNSPLHF. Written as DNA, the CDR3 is TGTGCCATCAGTGAGTCGGGCAGGAATTCACCCCTCCACTTT.

CDR3 nucleotides: TGCGCCAGCAGCATCCTACAGGGAGACACTGAAGCTTTCTTT. Protein product: CASSILQGDTEAFF. The chain is built from TRBV5-1 and TRBJ1-1, with D perhaps matching TRBD1 (6 bases). V lost 4 bases and J lost 3, with 13 bases in between. The CDR3 loop spans 14 amino acids. CDR1 is SGHRS and CDR2 is YFSETQ in the germline V gene.

The CDR3 bases are TGCGCCAGCAGCTTAAGGCCAGGGCAGGTGAATGGCTACACCTTC. Encoded protein: CASSLRPGQVNGYTF. The chain couples TRBV5-1 to TRBJ1-2, with a weak D call TRBD1 (5 bases). Trimming took 2 bases from V and 6 from J, leaving 17 bases between them. The CDR3 sequence is 15 residues long. Germline CDR1 SGHRS, CDR2 YFSETQ.

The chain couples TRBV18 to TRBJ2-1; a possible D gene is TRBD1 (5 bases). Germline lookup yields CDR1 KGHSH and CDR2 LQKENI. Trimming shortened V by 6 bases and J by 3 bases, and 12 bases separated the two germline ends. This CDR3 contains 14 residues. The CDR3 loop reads CASSMTELYNEQFF. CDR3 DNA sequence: TGTGCCAGCTCCATGACAGAGCTCTACAATGAGCAGTTCTTC. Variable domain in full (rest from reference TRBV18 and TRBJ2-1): NAGVMQNPRHLVRRRGQEARLRCSPMKGHSHVYWYRQLPEEGLKFMVYLQKENIIDESGMPKERFSAEFPKEGPSILRIQQVVRGDSAAYFCASSMTELYNEQFFGPGTRLTVL.

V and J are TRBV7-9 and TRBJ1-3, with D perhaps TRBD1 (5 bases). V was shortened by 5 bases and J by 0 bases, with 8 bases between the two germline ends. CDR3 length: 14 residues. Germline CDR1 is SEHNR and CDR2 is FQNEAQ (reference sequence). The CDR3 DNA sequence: TGTGCCAGCAGCCAGGGTTCCTCTGGAAACACCATATATTTT. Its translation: CASSQGSSGNTIYF.

The CDR3 nucleotides are TGTGCCAGCAGCCCTTGGACAGGATCGAACGGCTACACCTTC. Amino acid sequence: CASSPWTGSNGYTF. V is TRBV3-1 (or the pseudogene TRBV3-2) and J is TRBJ1-2, with 7 bases lining up with TRBD1. Germline CDR1 is LGHDT and CDR2 is YNNKEL (reference sequence). J gave up 8 bases and V 4 bases, and 10 bases lay outside the gene matches. This CDR3 has 14 residues.

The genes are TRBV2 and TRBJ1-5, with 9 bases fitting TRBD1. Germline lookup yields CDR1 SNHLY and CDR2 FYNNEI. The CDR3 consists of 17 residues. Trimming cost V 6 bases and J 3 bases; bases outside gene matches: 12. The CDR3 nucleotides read TGTGCCAGCAGAGCCGGGACAGGGTGGTGGAACAATCAGCCCCAGCATTTT. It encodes CASRAGTGWWNNQPQHF.